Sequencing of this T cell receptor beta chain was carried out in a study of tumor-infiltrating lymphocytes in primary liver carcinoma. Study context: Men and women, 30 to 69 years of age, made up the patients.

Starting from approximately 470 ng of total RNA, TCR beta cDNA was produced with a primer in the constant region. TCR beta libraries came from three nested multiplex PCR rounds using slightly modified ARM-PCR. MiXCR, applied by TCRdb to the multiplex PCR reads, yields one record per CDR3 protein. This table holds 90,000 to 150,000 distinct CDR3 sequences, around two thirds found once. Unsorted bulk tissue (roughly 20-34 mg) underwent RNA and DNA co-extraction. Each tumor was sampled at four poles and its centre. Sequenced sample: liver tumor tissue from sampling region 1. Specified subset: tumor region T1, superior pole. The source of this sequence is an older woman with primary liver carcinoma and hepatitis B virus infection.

CDR3 coding DNA: TGTGCCAGCAGCCAAGGGACCAACGGGAGTTACGAGCAGTACTTC. Protein: CASSQGTNGSYEQYF. The chain joins TRBV11-2 to TRBJ2-7; maybe TRBD2 (6 bases). The germline V and J ends were trimmed by 5 bases and 4 bases, with 18 bases remaining between them. The CDR3 consists of 15 residues. Germline values: CDR1 SGHAT, CDR2 FQNNGV.